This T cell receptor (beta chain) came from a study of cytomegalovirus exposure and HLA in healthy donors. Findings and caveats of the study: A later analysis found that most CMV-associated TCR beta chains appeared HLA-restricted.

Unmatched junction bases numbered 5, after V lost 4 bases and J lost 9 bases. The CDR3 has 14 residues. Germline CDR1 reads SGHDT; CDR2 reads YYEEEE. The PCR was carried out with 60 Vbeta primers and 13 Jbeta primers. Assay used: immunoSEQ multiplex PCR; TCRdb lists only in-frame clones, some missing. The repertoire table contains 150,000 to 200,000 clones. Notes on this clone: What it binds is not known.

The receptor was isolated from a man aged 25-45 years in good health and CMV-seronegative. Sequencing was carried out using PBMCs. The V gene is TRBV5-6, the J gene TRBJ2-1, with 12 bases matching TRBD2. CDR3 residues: CASSPRLAGAEQFF. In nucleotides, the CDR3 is TGTGCCAGCAGCCCTAGACTAGCGGGAGCTGAGCAGTTCTTC.